This T cell receptor (beta chain) appears in the sequencing data of a study of shared T cell receptors in the human thymus. This CDR3 contains 15 residues. Trimming shortened V by 2 bases and J by 0 bases, and 11 bases separated the two germline ends. From germline, CDR1 is GTSNPN and CDR2 SVGIG (reference sequence). This clone appeared a single time. TCRdb keeps only in-frame clones here, not all; method: immunoSEQ multiplex PCR. The sample yields some 720,000 clones, more than 75% seen once. This sample was shared with a second study, whose subject was human thymus T cells. This second report adds: Corrective cardiac operations yielded the resected thymus tissue. Unrelated individuals were reported by related research to share highly overlapping thymic repertoires.

This TCR came from a boy in the first two years of life with a congenital heart defect. The V call is TRBV30, the J call TRBJ1-3, with D uncertain. The sample taken for sequencing was thymocytes. The CDR3 coding sequence is TGTGCCTGGAGTCCCCCACTGCTCTCTGGAAACACCATATATTTT. Its protein is CAWSPPLLSGNTIYF.